Shown below are 9 T cell receptor beta chains from a single sample sequenced in a study of blood T cell repertoires in COVID-19. Assay used: immunoSEQ multiplex PCR; TCRdb lists only in-frame clones, some missing. The sample includes around 200,000 clones, about 87% of them seen just once. The sequenced sample was PBMCs or T cells enriched from blood (not recorded which). The receptors come from a man younger than 35 with acute COVID-19.

The chain has TRBV7-8 and TRBJ1-6, with a tentative D call TRBD1 (6 bases). Germline CDR1 is SGHVS and CDR2 is FQNEAQ. This CDR3 has 15 amino acids. V shed 3 bases and J shed 9 bases, with 15 bases lying between them. CDR3 DNA sequence: TGTGCCAGCAGCTTGGGACATATAGAGACTTCACCCCTCCACTTT. This encodes CASSLGHIETSPLHF. Full variable domain (outside the CDR3, taken from reference TRBV7-8 and TRBJ1-6): GAGVSQSPRYKVAKRGQDVALRCDPISGHVSLFWYQQALGQGPEFLTYFQNEAQLDKSGLPSDRFFAERPEGSVSTLKIQRTQQEDSAVYLCASSLGHIETSPLHFGNGTRLTVT.

The V and J genes are TRBV11-1 and TRBJ2-7; TRBD1 matches at 10 bases. V trimming: 5 bases; J trimming: 2 bases; junction bases outside the gene matches: 6. Germline V gene data show CDR1 as SGHAT and CDR2 as FQDESV (reference sequence). The CDR3 spans 15 residues. The CDR3 loop is CASSRQGAPPYEQYF. The CDR3 nucleotides are TGTGCCAGCAGCAGACAGGGGGCCCCACCCTACGAGCAGTACTTC. Supplemented by reference TRBV11-1 and TRBJ2-7, the full variable domain reads EAEVAQSPRYKITEKSQAVAFWCDPISGHATLYWYRQILGQGPELLVQFQDESVVDDSQLPKDRFSAERLKGVDSTLKIQPAELGDSAMYLCASSRQGAPPYEQYFGPGTRLTVT.

This clone has only a few counts. J is TRBJ1-1 and V is TRBV19; the match to TRBD1 covers 8 bases. In germline, CDR1 is LNHDA, CDR2 SQIVND (reference sequence). The CDR3 consists of 16 residues. Trimming removed 9 bases from V and 6 bases from J; junction bases left unmatched: 18. The CDR3 here is CASHRGPGQGPAEAFF. CDR3 coding DNA: TGTGCCAGCCACCGGGGTCCCGGACAGGGTCCGGCTGAAGCTTTCTTT.

This chain connects TRBV11-3 to TRBJ2-5, with a possible D match to TRBD1 (6 bases). V was clipped by 1 base and J by 4 bases, with 7 bases between them. The CDR3 extends over 13 amino acids. The germline CDR1 and CDR2 sequences are SGHNT and YENEEA. The DNA for the CDR3 is TGTGCCAGCAGCTTAGGAGGGGGAGAGACCCAGTACTTC. Encoded protein: CASSLGGGETQYF.

The chain couples TRBV28 to TRBJ2-7; 8 positions match TRBD2. CDR1 is MDHEN and CDR2 is SYDVKM in the germline V gene. With 6 bases clipped from V and 5 bases from J, the junction kept 9 bases outside the gene matches. This CDR3 region has 14 residues. The CDR3: CASSWTSSLDEQYF. The CDR3, as DNA: TGTGCCAGCAGCTGGACTAGCTCCCTAGACGAGCAGTACTTC.

CDR3 nucleotide sequence: TGCAGCGTTGCCAGGGCGAACATTCAGTACTTC. It codes for CSVARANIQYF. The V call is TRBV29-1, the J call TRBJ2-4, with D perhaps TRBD1 (5 bases). This CDR3 is built from 11 residues. The V end was cut by 4 bases, the J end by 7 bases, with 8 bases between. From germline, CDR1 is SQVTM and CDR2 ANQGSEA.

The rearrangement uses TRBV5-5 and TRBJ2-2; 10 nucleotides align to TRBD2. Germline assignment: CDR1 SGHKS and CDR2 YYEKEE (reference sequence). CDR3 length: 16 amino acids. With 0 bases clipped from V and 5 bases from J, the junction kept 4 bases outside the gene matches. DNA of the CDR3: TGTGCCAGCAGCTTGGTGACTAGCGGGCAAACCGGGGAGCTGTTTTTT. Residues: CASSLVTSGQTGELFF.

The rearrangement links TRBV28 to TRBJ1-5; 10 bases align to TRBD1. After removal of 5 bases from V and 4 bases from J, the junction contained 8 bases not matched to a gene. Germline V lookup: CDR1 MDHEN, CDR2 SYDVKM. There are 16 residues in the CDR3. The DNA for the CDR3 is TGTGCCAGCAGTACCGAGGGACAGGGGTTAAATCAGCCCCAGCATTTT. Its protein is CASSTEGQGLNQPQHF.

This clone turned up a few times. This chain connects TRBV7-3 to TRBJ2-2; D remains unclear. There are 11 residues in the CDR3. V was trimmed by 4 bases and J by 6 bases, leaving 3 bases between them. The germline CDR1 and CDR2 sequences are SGHTA and FQGTGA. CDR3 nucleotides: TGTGCCAGCAGCTCGTCCGGGGAGCTGTTTTTT. This translates into CASSSSGELFF.